The rows below give T cell receptor beta chains drawn from one sample of a study of chemoradiotherapy in HPV16-positive cancers. The data were produced by immunoSEQ multiplex PCR, yet TCRdb's version contains in-frame clones alone and is incomplete. The table shows around 7,200 clones, with around four fifths occurring only once. Sequenced material: tumor tissue, taken from a patient who underwent chemoradiotherapy. The origin of the receptors is a human donor with HPV-associated anogenital cancer. Each CDR3 is given with its conserved first and last residue. Each record gives: J gene, D gene, clone size, V gene, CDR3 DNA, CDR3 protein. A D gene is named only where the DNA matches it firmly. Clone size is stated in some rows and not others, as once, few, many or a class when expanded.

TRBJ1-1 . . TRBV10-1 TGCGCCAGCAGTGTGCCCGCGGGGGAAGCTTTCTTT CASSVPAGEAFF
TRBJ2-3 TRBD2 once TRBV2 TGTGCCAGCAAGCGGGGGAACACAGATACGCAGTATTTT CASKRGNTDTQYF
TRBJ2-5 TRBD1 . TRBV29-1 TGCAGCGTTGAATGGGACAGGGGGAAAGAGACCCAGTACTTC CSVEWDRGKETQYF
TRBJ2-7 . . TRBV4-1 TGCGCCAGCAGCCAAACGTCGGCAGGGGGGACCCTCTACGAGCAGTACTTC CASSQTSAGGTLYEQYF
TRBJ2-1 TRBD2 . TRBV2 TGTGCCAGCAGAAGGGTAGCGGGCTCCTACAATGAGCAGTTCTTC CASRRVAGSYNEQFF
TRBJ1-1 . . TRBV6-5 TGTGCCAGCGAAGCAGGGGAGAACACTGAAGCTTTCTTT CASEAGENTEAFF
TRBJ1-5 . . TRBV7-6 TGTGCCAGCAGCTTGCGCACCGGGAATCAGCCCCAGCATTTT CASSLRTGNQPQHF
TRBJ1-2 TRBD1 . TRBV6-6 TGTGCCACCCAGACAGGGGGGGTTAACTATGGCTACACCTTC CATQTGGVNYGYTF
TRBJ2-3 . . TRBV7-2 TGTGCCAGCAGCAATGAAATCACAGATACGCAGTATTTT CASSNEITDTQYF
TRBJ1-4 . . TRBV9 TGTGCCAGCAGCGCGGGCAACCTTGCAACTAATGAAAAACTGTTTTTT CASSAGNLATNEKLFF
TRBJ1-2 . . TRBV6-6 TGTGCCAGCAGCCGTCCCGACAGGACTTATGGCTACACCTTC CASSRPDRTYGYTF
TRBJ2-5 TRBD2 . TRBV7-8 TGTGCCAGCAGCCGGGGGGGCAGCGGGCCCCAAGAGACCCAGTACTTC CASSRGGSGPQETQYF
TRBJ1-2 . . TRBV6-1 TGTGCCAGCAGTGAGCTTTCGGGATATGGCTACACCTTC CASSELSGYGYTF
TRBJ1-1 TRBD1 once TRBV7-3 TGTGCCAGCAGCTTAGGGGGACAGGGACTCAGATCGAACACTGAAGCTTTCTTT CASSLGGQGLRSNTEAFF
TRBJ2-4 TRBD1 . TRBV2 TGTGCCAGCAGTGAACTATGGGACAGTGAAAACATTCAGTACTTC CASSELWDSENIQYF
TRBJ2-5 TRBD1 . TRBV27 TGTGCCAGCAGCCCAAACAGGGGCCACCAAGAGACCCAGTACTTC CASSPNRGHQETQYF
TRBJ2-3 TRBD2 . TRBV7-3 TGTGCCAGCAGCGTGCGGGGGGGAACAGATACGCAGTATTTT CASSVRGGTDTQYF
TRBJ2-7 . . TRBV11-2 TGTGCCAGCAGCGTGGACAGCCCCGAACACTACGAGCAGTACTTC CASSVDSPEHYEQYF
TRBJ2-7 . . TRBV18 TGTGCCAGCTCACGAAATCCGCCTTCCAGGACCTACGAGCAGTACTTC CASSRNPPSRTYEQYF
TRBJ2-3 . . TRBV18 TGTGCCAGCTCACCGAGGATCCCAGATACGCAGTATTTT CASSPRIPDTQYF
TRBJ1-1 . . TRBV28 TGTGCCAGCAGTTCGTTGGGACCGTCGGAAGCTTTCTTT CASSSLGPSEAFF
TRBJ1-1 . . TRBV7-2 TGTGCCAGCAGCTTAGTGATAGGGCAGGGTGCCCCTGAAGCTTTCTTT CASSLVIGQGAPEAFF
TRBJ1-1 . . TRBV14 TGTGCCAGCAGCCAAGGGAACACGCACACTGAAGCTTTCTTT CASSQGNTHTEAFF
TRBJ2-3 TRBD1 . TRBV30 TGTGCCGCCCGGACAGGGTGGGATCGGGATACGCAGTATTTT CAARTGWDRDTQYF
TRBJ2-3 . . TRBV27 TGTGCCAGCAGTTCACCCGGGACCAGAGATACGCAGTATTTT CASSSPGTRDTQYF
TRBJ2-3 . few TRBV6-5 TGTGCCAGCAGGCGGGACGACACAGATACGCAGTATTTT CASRRDDTDTQYF
TRBJ2-4 . . TRBV5-1 TGCGCCAGCAGCTTGAATGGGGGGAACATTCAGTACTTC CASSLNGGNIQYF
TRBJ1-2 TRBD1 . TRBV10-3 TGTGCCATCAGGAAGACAGGGGTCAACTATGGCTACACCTTC CAIRKTGVNYGYTF
TRBJ2-5 TRBD1 few TRBV12-5 TGTGCTAGTGGCCGTGACAGGGTTGGAACCCAGTACTTC CASGRDRVGTQYF
TRBJ2-2 . . TRBV29-1 TGCAGCGCCCTATCGCACCCGAGTACCGGGGAGCTGTTTTTT CSALSHPSTGELFF
TRBJ1-2 TRBD1 . TRBV7-6 TGTGCCAGCAGCCAGACAGGGGTAGGATATGGCTACACCTTC CASSQTGVGYGYTF
TRBJ1-2 . . TRBV20-1 TGCAGTGCTAGAGGGAGCTATGGCTACACCTTC CSARGSYGYTF
TRBJ1-1 . . TRBV7-2 TGTGCCAGCAGCCTGACAGATATGAACACTGAAGCTTTCTTT CASSLTDMNTEAFF
TRBJ2-2 TRBD2 . TRBV4-3 TGCGCCAGCAGCCAAGATACTAGCGCCGGGGAGCTGTTTTTT CASSQDTSAGELFF
TRBJ2-1 . . TRBV5-1 TGCGCCAGCAGCGGCGGGACCTACAATGAGCAGTTCTTC CASSGGTYNEQFF
TRBJ1-2 TRBD1 . TRBV2 TGTGCCAGCAGTGAAGTATGGCAGGGGGCAGGAGGCTACACCTTC CASSEVWQGAGGYTF
TRBJ2-7 TRBD1 once TRBV9 TGTGCCAGCAGCGAGCGGACAGGGGAAGAGCAGTACTTC CASSERTGEEQYF
TRBJ2-7 . . TRBV6-1 TGTGCCACCTCCTTCCCAGGCCAGGCCTACGAGCAGTACTTC CATSFPGQAYEQYF
TRBJ2-7 TRBD2 few TRBV5-1 TGCGCCAGCAGCTTAGCGGGGAGAGACTACGAGCAGTACTTC CASSLAGRDYEQYF
TRBJ1-2 . medium-sized TRBV19 TGTGCCAGTAGTACGGCCTCTACAGGCTACACCTTC CASSTASTGYTF